One sample yielded the 16 T cell receptor beta chains listed below, sequenced in a study of OX40 agonist ivuxolimab in advanced cancers. Generated by immunoSEQ multiplex PCR, the TCRdb table keeps only in-frame clones and is missing some. The sample yields some 85,000 clones, around nine tenths seen once. The sample consisted of CD4+ or CD8+ T cells sorted from blood, taken in a trial of the OX40 agonist ivuxolimab. Receptor source: an adult with an advanced solid tumor such as melanoma, head and neck, liver or kidney cancer.

In nucleotides, the CDR3 is TGTGCCAGCAGCTCGGGACTAGCGTGGGGGAATGAGCAGTTCTTC. It encodes CASSSGLAWGNEQFF. The J gene is TRBJ2-1, the V gene TRBV2; TRBD2 matches 10 bases. Germline V CDR1 and CDR2: SNHLY, FYNNEI. This CDR3 contains 15 residues. J was trimmed by 7 bases and V by 6 bases; bases with no gene match: 9.

This clone has only a few counts. This chain links TRBV28 with TRBJ1-5; 10 bases line up with TRBD1. Germline CDR1 reads MDHEN; CDR2 reads SYDVKM. Trimming took 10 bases from V and 7 from J; bases not matched to a gene: 13. This CDR3 contains 15 residues. The chain's CDR3 is CAIRQGAIGWQPQHF. The CDR3 region has the DNA TGTGCCATAAGACAGGGGGCGATAGGGTGGCAGCCCCAGCATTTT.

The genes are TRBV6-5 and TRBJ1-2; perhaps TRBD1 as D (5 bases). This CDR3 contains 14 residues. Germline-derived CDR1 and CDR2 are MNHEY and SVGAGI. Trimming pared 2 bases from V and 2 bases from J, leaving 9 bases between. This CDR3 reads CASSYRGRNYGYTF. The CDR3 coding sequence is TGTGCCAGCAGTTACCGGGGCCGAAACTATGGCTACACCTTC.

For the CDR3, the DNA is TGTGCCAGCAGTTTAGACGGACGCTTAACCGGGGAGCTGTTTTTT. Amino acid sequence: CASSLDGRLTGELFF. V usage is TRBV28 and J usage is TRBJ2-2; no firm D call. This CDR3 has 15 residues. Germline V gives CDR1 MDHEN, CDR2 SYDVKM. V was clipped by 2 bases and J by 5 bases, with 12 bases between them.

The chain combines TRBV6-1 with TRBJ1-1, with 8 bases lining up with TRBD1. Germline V gene lookup returns CDR1 MNHNS and CDR2 SASEGT. The trim removed 6 bases at V and 0 bases at J, leaving 9 bases unmatched. This CDR3 comprises 16 residues. DNA of the CDR3: TGTGCCAGCAGAGAACCGGGACAGGTGATGAACACTGAAGCTTTCTTT. Its protein is CASREPGQVMNTEAFF.

This clone was seen just once. This sequence joins TRBV5-1 and TRBJ2-1; D unclear. The germline gives CDR1 SGHRS, CDR2 YFSETQ. V was pared by 0 bases and J by 6 bases, with 7 bases between. CDR3 length equals 13 residues. The CDR3 region is CASSLETFNEQFF. The CDR3 DNA reads TGCGCCAGCAGCTTGGAGACCTTCAATGAGCAGTTCTTC.

V and J are TRBV4-3 and TRBJ1-5; maybe TRBD1 (5 bases). Trimming took 0 bases from V and 10 from J, leaving 13 bases between them. Germline assignment: CDR1 LGHNA and CDR2 YSLEER. This CDR3 region has 14 residues. CDR3 in amino acids: CASSQEEGRPPQHF. The CDR3 DNA reads TGCGCCAGCAGCCAAGAGGAGGGGCGCCCACCCCAGCATTTT.

This rearrangement joins TRBV18 to TRBJ2-7; D gene unclear. V lost 2 bases to trimming and J lost 1 base, with 6 bases between them. The CDR3 runs 13 residues. Germline V gene sequence: CDR1 KGHSH, CDR2 LQKENI. The CDR3, as DNA: TGTGCCAGCTCACCAGACGGGTCCTACGAGCAGTACTTC. Its translation: CASSPDGSYEQYF.

The V gene is TRBV6-5, the J gene TRBJ1-1, with a possible D match to TRBD1 (6 bases). CDR1 is MNHEY and CDR2 is SVGAGI in the germline V gene. Trimming took off 7 bases at V and 1 base at J, with 13 bases between the two ends. The CDR3 totals 14 residues. The CDR3 nucleotides are TGTGCCAGCAAAAAGGACAGACGGAACACTGAAGCTTTCTTT. Protein: CASKKDRRNTEAFF.

The chain is built from TRBV30 and TRBJ2-7; no firm D call. Trimming took off 0 bases at V and 2 bases at J, with 5 bases between the two ends. The CDR3 length is 12 residues. CDR1 is GTSNPN and CDR2 is SVGIG in the germline V gene (reference sequence). The CDR3 reads CAWSVITYEQYF. The CDR3 DNA reads as TGTGCCTGGAGTGTAATAACCTACGAGCAGTACTTC.

This clone was recorded only once. The genes are TRBV9 and TRBJ2-3; weak D call: TRBD2 (6 bases). The CDR3 is 15 residues long. Trimming removed 0 bases from V and 2 bases from J, with 10 bases in between. Germline V gene lookup returns CDR1 SGDLS and CDR2 YYNGEE. Here the CDR3 DNA reads TGTGCCAGCAGCGTAGCTTGGGGGGACACAGATACGCAGTATTTT. Amino acid sequence: CASSVAWGDTDTQYF.

The chain carries TRBV5-1 and TRBJ2-1; no firm D call. The germline V gene has CDR1 SGHRS and CDR2 YFSETQ. Trimming cost V 0 bases and J 4 bases, with 8 bases left between them. There are 14 residues in the CDR3. CDR3 loop: CASSLAGQYNEQFF. As DNA, the CDR3 is TGCGCCAGCAGCTTGGCCGGGCAGTACAATGAGCAGTTCTTC.

The chain recombines TRBV5-1 with TRBJ2-3; no definite D call. V was trimmed by 4 bases and J by 5 bases, leaving 11 bases between them. The CDR3 runs 13 residues. CDR1 is SGHRS, CDR2 YFSETQ, per germline. CDR3 nucleotides: TGCGCCAGCAGCCCGGCTTCGGGAGATACGCAGTATTTT. Its translation: CASSPASGDTQYF.

The chain combines TRBV19 with TRBJ2-2; a possible D gene is TRBD2 (6 bases). Trimming took off 5 bases at V and 4 bases at J, with 11 bases between the two ends. The CDR3 runs to 14 residues. CDR1 is LNHDA and CDR2 is SQIVND in the germline V gene (reference sequence). CDR3 protein: CASSRGEATGELFF. The CDR3 nucleotides read TGTGCCAGTAGTCGAGGGGAGGCCACCGGGGAGCTGTTTTTT.

The chain employs TRBV5-5 and TRBJ1-3; no clear D gene. The germline V gene encodes CDR1 SGHKS and CDR2 YYEKEE (reference sequence). The CDR3 length is 16 residues. Trimming removed 0 bases from V and 0 bases from J, with 10 bases in between. CDR3 sequence reads: CASSLATTSSGNTIYF. The CDR3 DNA reads as TGTGCCAGCAGCTTGGCAACGACGAGCTCTGGAAACACCATATATTTT.

The chain has TRBV2 and TRBJ2-3, with a weak D call TRBD2 (5 bases). This CDR3 has 11 amino acids. Germline V gene data show CDR1 as SNHLY and CDR2 as FYNNEI. Trimming took 8 bases from V and 10 from J, leaving 13 bases between them. The CDR3 sequence is CASRRLEAQYF. The CDR3 DNA sequence: TGTGCCAGCCGCCGTCTGGAGGCGCAGTATTTT.